This T cell receptor (beta chain) emerged from a study of T cell responses to AZD1222 COVID-19 vaccine. Study findings and constraints: A rise in Spike-specific TCR breadth and depth followed two AZD1222 doses. The repertoires were collected only after the peak T cell response. Just a handful of AZD1222 recipients were seropositive at baseline.

Produced via immunoSEQ multiplex PCR; TCRdb's table is partial and in-frame only. The table records 150,000 or so clones, roughly nine tenths of them present only once. This clone was picked up one time. What it binds is not known. This sample comprised peripheral blood, obtained on day 0 of AZD1222 vaccination. This sequence was found in an adult in good health.

The CDR3 region has the DNA TGTGCCAGTAGTATAGATAGCGAGTGGACAGGGGACATGAACACTGAAGCTTTCTTT. This encodes CASSIDSEWTGDMNTEAFF. The chain combines TRBV19 with TRBJ1-1, with 9 bases aligning to TRBD1. V gave up 0 bases and J gave up 0 bases; unmatched junction bases: 11. CDR1 LNHDA and CDR2 SQIVND come from the germline V gene (reference sequence). There are 19 residues in the CDR3.